This TCR beta chain was identified during a study of T cell changes during pregnancy in multiple sclerosis (dated by TCRdb to the late 2010s). General notes on the study: The study examined how the T cell repertoire changed over the course of pregnancy in women with multiple sclerosis.

Libraries were built with the immunoSEQ multiplex PCR assay. This is the immuneACCESS table as TCRdb keeps it, with only in-frame sequences that have V and J called. A part of the clones is gone; compared with another copy, unresolved V genes explain less than half, and the rest is unexplained. The sample table contains about 40,000 clones; only one count was recorded for around 90% of them. 0.56% of the sample is in the top ten clones. From the cysteine up to the phenylalanine, the CDR3 has a length of 17 residues. The sequence is cut down to CDR3 DNA, 51 bases in frame from base 1. About this clone itself: Its specific antigen is unknown. Nothing much larger sits one base from this clone, and base qualities are not available.

Sequencing was performed on CD4+ T cells from peripheral blood mononuclear cells, taken before pregnancy. The clonotype originates from a female donor with multiple sclerosis, enrolled in a pregnancy study. The chain joins TRBV21-1 to TRBJ1-1. TRBV21-1 represents a pseudogene. The CDR3 reads as follows: CASSFHPRGGRITEAFF. The DNA is TGTGCCAGCAGTTTTCACCCGCGGGGGGGAAGGATCACTGAAGCTTTCTTT.